The clone carrying this T cell receptor beta chain was counted ten times or more. A second PCR of 7 to 11 cycles used a sample-barcoded 5' primer and a J-beta primer mix. A single record per CDR3 protein comes from TCRdb applying MiXCR to the 5' RACE reads. The table shows approximately 1.5 million distinct CDR3 sequences, with roughly a third occurring only once. This record belongs to a study of blood T cells in healthy people across ages. Study at large: Per every two T cells, about one barcoded beta molecule was captured by template switching.

Trimming shortened V by 1 base and J by 2 bases, and 12 bases separated the two germline ends. There are 15 residues in the CDR3. The V gene's germline CDR1 is MGHRA and CDR2 YSYEKL. The chain joins TRBV4-1 to TRBJ2-7, with D possibly TRBD1 on 6 matching bases. This clonotype was obtained from a woman younger than 45 in good health. The sample consisted of blood. The CDR3: CASSQGGAGAYEQYF. CDR3 DNA sequence: TGCGCCAGCAGCCAAGGCGGAGCAGGGGCCTACGAGCAGTACTTC.